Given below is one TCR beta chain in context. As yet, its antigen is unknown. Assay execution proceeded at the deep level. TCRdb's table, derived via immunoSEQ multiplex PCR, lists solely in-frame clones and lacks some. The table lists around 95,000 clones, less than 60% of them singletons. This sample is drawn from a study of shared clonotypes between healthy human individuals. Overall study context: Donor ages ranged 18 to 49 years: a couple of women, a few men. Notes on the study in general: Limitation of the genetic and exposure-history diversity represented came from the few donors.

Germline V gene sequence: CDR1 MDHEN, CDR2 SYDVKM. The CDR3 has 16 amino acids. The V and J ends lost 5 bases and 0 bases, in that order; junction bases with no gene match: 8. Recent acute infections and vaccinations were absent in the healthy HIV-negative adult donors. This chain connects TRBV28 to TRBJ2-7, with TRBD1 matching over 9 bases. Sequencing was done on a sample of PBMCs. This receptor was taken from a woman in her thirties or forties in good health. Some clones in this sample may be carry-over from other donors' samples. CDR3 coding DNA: TGTGCCAGCAGTCCGCCGGGACAGGGCACCTCCTACGAGCAGTACTTC. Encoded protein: CASSPPGQGTSYEQYF.